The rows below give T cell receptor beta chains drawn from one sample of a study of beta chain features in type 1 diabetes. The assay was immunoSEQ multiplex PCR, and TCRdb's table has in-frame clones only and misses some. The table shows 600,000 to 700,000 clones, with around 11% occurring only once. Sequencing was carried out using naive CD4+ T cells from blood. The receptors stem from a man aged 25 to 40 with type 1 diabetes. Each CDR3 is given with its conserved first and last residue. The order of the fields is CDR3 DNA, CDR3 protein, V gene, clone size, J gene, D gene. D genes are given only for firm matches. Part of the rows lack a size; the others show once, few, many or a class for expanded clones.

cdr3_nt: TGTGCCAGCAGCTTAGTAGGGACTAGCGACGAGCAGTACTTC
cdr3_aa: CASSLVGTSDEQYF
v_call: TRBV7-3
clone_size: NA
j_call: TRBJ2-7
d_call: TRBD2

cdr3_nt: TGTGCCAGCAGCCAAGGTGCGGGGAGATACACCGGGGAGCTGTTTTTT
cdr3_aa: CASSQGAGRYTGELFF
v_call: TRBV4-2
clone_size: few
j_call: TRBJ2-2
d_call: NA

cdr3_nt: TGTGCCAGCAGCCTAAGTCCCGGGCGACACCCCGAGACCCAGTACTTC
cdr3_aa: CASSLSPGRHPETQYF
v_call: TRBV4-2
clone_size: NA
j_call: TRBJ2-5
d_call: NA

cdr3_nt: TGCGCCAGCAGCCCGGGACTAGCGGGGTTGGAGACCCAGTACTTC
cdr3_aa: CASSPGLAGLETQYF
v_call: TRBV5-1
clone_size: NA
j_call: TRBJ2-5
d_call: TRBD2

cdr3_nt: TGCGCCAGCAGCTTGGAGGAGGCCCCGTTTTCACCCCTCCACTTT
cdr3_aa: CASSLEEAPFSPLHF
v_call: TRBV5-1
clone_size: few
j_call: TRBJ1-6
d_call: NA

cdr3_nt: TGTGCCAGCAGTGAAAGAACAGATTATGGCTACACCTTC
cdr3_aa: CASSERTDYGYTF
v_call: TRBV25-1
clone_size: few
j_call: TRBJ1-2
d_call: NA

cdr3_nt: TGCGCCAGCAGCTTGGAAGGAGTCTACGAGCAGTACTTC
cdr3_aa: CASSLEGVYEQYF
v_call: TRBV5-1
clone_size: NA
j_call: TRBJ2-7
d_call: NA

cdr3_nt: TGTGCCAGCAGCCCGGGACTACCTAATGGCGAGCAGTACTTC
cdr3_aa: CASSPGLPNGEQYF
v_call: TRBV4-2
clone_size: few
j_call: TRBJ2-7
d_call: TRBD2

cdr3_nt: TGTGCCTGGAGTGTGAAGGACCGGGGGCAAGAGCAGTTCTTC
cdr3_aa: CAWSVKDRGQEQFF
v_call: TRBV30
clone_size: few
j_call: TRBJ2-1
d_call: NA

cdr3_nt: TGCGCCAGCAGTCAATCTAATAGGGGGACAGGGGAGGGGAGCCTCCAAGAGACCCAGTACTTC
cdr3_aa: CASSQSNRGTGEGSLQETQYF
v_call: TRBV23-1
clone_size: NA
j_call: TRBJ2-5
d_call: TRBD1

cdr3_nt: TGTGCCAGCAGTGAAGGTCAGGGATGGCGGACTGAAGCTTTCTTT
cdr3_aa: CASSEGQGWRTEAFF
v_call: TRBV25-1
clone_size: few
j_call: TRBJ1-1
d_call: NA

cdr3_nt: TGTGCCAGCAGCCATCCACCCGGGACTAGCCGGTACACCGGGGAGCTGTTTTTT
cdr3_aa: CASSHPPGTSRYTGELFF
v_call: TRBV7-9
clone_size: NA
j_call: TRBJ2-2
d_call: TRBD2

cdr3_nt: TGTGCCAGCAGCTTTTCGGCCAACGTCCTGACTTTC
cdr3_aa: CASSFSANVLTF
v_call: TRBV9
clone_size: NA
j_call: TRBJ2-6
d_call: NA

cdr3_nt: TGTGCCAGCACCCCGCGGACAGGGGGCTACCACGAGCAGTACTTC
cdr3_aa: CASTPRTGGYHEQYF
v_call: TRBV7-2
clone_size: NA
j_call: TRBJ2-7
d_call: TRBD1